The 30 T cell receptor beta chains below come from one sample, sequenced in a study of blood T cell repertoires in COVID-19. Libraries were prepared by immunoSEQ multiplex PCR; TCRdb keeps only in-frame clonotypes and omits some of them. The repertoire holds about 270,000 clones, with 86% as singletons. The sample consisted of PBMCs or T cells enriched from blood (not recorded which). The receptors stem from a woman younger than 35 who had recovered from COVID-19.

The CDR3 nucleotides read TGTGCCAGTAGTAGTGACCCTGGGACAGCCTACGAGCAGTACTTC. Translating gives CASSSDPGTAYEQYF. V and J are TRBV19 and TRBJ2-7; 7 bases agree with TRBD1. CDR3 length equals 15 residues. Germline CDR1 reads LNHDA; CDR2 reads SQIVND (reference sequence). The V and J ends lost 4 bases and 2 bases, in that order; junction bases with no gene match: 8.

This chain joins TRBV28 and TRBJ2-7; the D gene is possibly TRBD2 (5 bases). Germline loops: CDR1 MDHEN, CDR2 SYDVKM. CDR3 size: 15 residues. V gave up 4 bases and J gave up 8 bases, with 21 bases separating them. The CDR3 DNA reads as TGTGCCAGCAGTTCCGGACTCTCCCGCACTACGAAGCAGTACTTC. This translates into CASSSGLSRTTKQYF. The full variable domain, rest sourced from reference TRBV28 and TRBJ2-7, is DVKVTQSSRYLVKRTGEKVFLECVQDMDHENMFWYRQDPGLGLRLIYFSYDVKMKEKGDIPEGYSVSREKKERFSLILESASTNQTSMYLCASSSGLSRTTKQYFGPGTRLTVT.

This clone was seen just once. The chain has TRBV7-8 and TRBJ1-5; D is unclear. Trimming took 4 bases from V and 4 from J, leaving 11 bases between them. Germline values: CDR1 SGHVS, CDR2 FQNEAQ. The CDR3 length is 14 residues. This chain's CDR3 is CASSSRPRNQPQHF. The CDR3 DNA follows: TGTGCCAGCAGCTCGAGGCCACGGAATCAGCCCCAGCATTTT.

The genes are TRBV5-1 and TRBJ2-2; TRBD1 matches at 10 bases. The germline CDR1 and CDR2 sequences are SGHRS and YFSETQ. The CDR3 totals 14 residues. V dropped 3 bases and J dropped 6; count of bases not matched to a gene: 2. CDR3 nucleotide sequence: TGCGCCAGCAGCTGGACAGGGGGAGCCGGGGAGCTGTTTTTT. Protein product: CASSWTGGAGELFF.

The CDR3 bases are TGTGCCAGCAGTGAATCGTGGGGGCAGAATGAAAAACTGTTTTTT. Translating gives CASSESWGQNEKLFF. The chain combines TRBV6-1 with TRBJ1-4; D possibly corresponds to TRBD1 (6 bases). Trimming removed 2 bases from V and 5 bases from J, with 12 bases in between. Per the germline V gene, CDR1 is MNHNS and CDR2 is SASEGT. The CDR3 contains 15 residues.

This clone has more than one count but fewer than ten. The chain combines TRBV7-9 with TRBJ2-1; D gene ambiguous. The CDR3 totals 13 residues. Germline CDR1 and CDR2: SEHNR and FQNEAQ (reference sequence). Trimming stripped 2 bases from V and 4 bases from J, with 6 bases between. CDR3 region: CASSLSSYNEQFF. In nucleotides, the CDR3 is TGTGCCAGCAGCTTATCCAGTTACAATGAGCAGTTCTTC.

The gene calls are TRBV11-3 and TRBJ2-2; D is unresolved. The CDR3 extends over 11 amino acids. CDR1 is SGHNT and CDR2 is YENEEA in the germline V gene. V was trimmed by 5 bases and J by 5 bases, leaving 3 bases between them. The CDR3 coding sequence is TGTGCCAGCAGCCGTACCGGGGAGCTGTTTTTT. It codes for CASSRTGELFF.

This sequence joins TRBV25-1 and TRBJ2-3; TRBD2 aligns across 9 bases. This CDR3 is built from 15 residues. Losses at the gene ends were 4 bases for V and 5 bases for J; bases not matched to a gene: 7. Germline V gene data show CDR1 as MGHDK and CDR2 as SYGVNS. The CDR3 reads CASSAIAGGLDTQYF. The CDR3 DNA reads as TGTGCCAGCAGTGCAATTGCGGGAGGGCTAGATACGCAGTATTTT.

The chain carries TRBV6-5 and TRBJ2-7, with a tentative D call TRBD1 (6 bases). The germline V gene has CDR1 MNHEY and CDR2 SVGAGI. This CDR3 has 14 amino acids. V was clipped by 6 bases and J by 4 bases, with 16 bases between them. DNA of the CDR3: TGTGCCAGCAGCGTAGGACAGATCAAATACGAGCAGTACTTC. Translating gives CASSVGQIKYEQYF.

This clone was seen a handful of times. The rearrangement uses TRBV11-2 and TRBJ2-7, with D possibly being TRBD1 (6 bases). The CDR3 length is 14 residues. The ends were cut back, 5 bases at V and 7 bases at J, with 18 bases in the middle. The germline V gene has CDR1 SGHAT and CDR2 FQNNGV. The CDR3 DNA reads as TGTGCCAGCAGCCGTGGGGTGGGGGCAAAAGAGCAGTACTTC. It codes for CASSRGVGAKEQYF.

The V gene is TRBV5-1, the J gene TRBJ1-4; 9 bases fit TRBD1. V dropped 4 bases and J dropped 0; count of bases not matched to a gene: 4. In germline, CDR1 is SGHRS, CDR2 YFSETQ. The CDR3 is made up of 16 amino acids. CDR3 bases: TGCGCCAGCAGCGTCGGACAGGGGACAACTAATGAAAAACTGTTTTTT. Translating it yields CASSVGQGTTNEKLFF.

The chain is built from TRBV10-2 and TRBJ2-1; TRBD1 matches at 9 bases. The CDR3 contains 15 residues. Germline assignment: CDR1 WSHSY and CDR2 SAAADI. Losses at the gene ends were 6 bases for V and 2 bases for J; bases not matched to a gene: 5. The CDR3 nucleotides are TGCGCCAGCAGCGCGGGACAGGGAACCTACAATGAGCAGTTCTTC. This translates into CASSAGQGTYNEQFF.

The CDR3 nucleotides are TGCGCCAGCAGCTTCCGGGCGGGAGCTAATGAAAAACTGTTTTTT. This sequence encodes CASSFRAGANEKLFF. This chain connects TRBV5-1 to TRBJ1-4; D is uncertain. V dropped 2 bases and J dropped 3 bases, with 11 bases sitting between them. This CDR3 is built from 15 residues. Per the germline V gene, CDR1 is SGHRS and CDR2 is YFSETQ.

The gene calls are TRBV13 and TRBJ2-3, with unresolved D. Trimming pared 5 bases from V and 6 bases from J, leaving 15 bases between. Germline V gene sequence: CDR1 PRHDT, CDR2 FYEKMQ (reference sequence). This CDR3 comprises 14 residues. The CDR3 DNA follows: TGTGCCAGCAGCCTCGAGAGGTCCCCCGATACGCAGTATTTT. This codes for CASSLERSPDTQYF.

The chain has TRBV19 and TRBJ1-1, with D perhaps matching TRBD1 (5 bases). From germline, CDR1 is LNHDA and CDR2 SQIVND (reference sequence). The CDR3 has 13 amino acids. V was shortened by 3 bases and J by 1 base, with 6 bases between the two germline ends. CDR3 DNA: TGTGCCAGTAGTATGACAGAGAACACTGAAGCTTTCTTT. Its protein is CASSMTENTEAFF.

This chain links TRBV7-3 with TRBJ2-1, with a weak D call TRBD2 (6 bases). Germline lookup yields CDR1 SGHTA and CDR2 FQGTGA. The CDR3 has 15 amino acids. Trimming removed 2 bases from V and 3 bases from J, with 11 bases in between. The CDR3: CASSLAGSVYNEQFF. CDR3 nucleotide sequence: TGTGCCAGCAGCTTAGCGGGAAGCGTCTACAATGAGCAGTTCTTC.

V gene TRBV5-1 combines with J gene TRBJ2-3, with a tentative D call TRBD1 (5 bases). The germline V gene has CDR1 SGHRS and CDR2 YFSETQ. The CDR3 is 15 amino acids. V shed 4 bases and J shed 2 bases, with 14 bases lying between them. The CDR3 DNA reads TGCGCCAGCAGCCTACAAGGACATCACACAGATACGCAGTATTTT. Translation gives CASSLQGHHTDTQYF.

This CDR3 is CASSEWDSNNSPLHF. DNA for the CDR3: TGTGCCAGCAGTGAGTGGGACAGTAATAATTCACCCCTCCACTTT. The chain uses TRBV2 and TRBJ1-6; the match to TRBD1 covers 7 bases. Germline loops: CDR1 SNHLY, CDR2 FYNNEI. This CDR3 region has 15 residues. V was pared by 3 bases and J by 5 bases, with 4 bases of the junction left unmatched.

The rearrangement uses TRBV27 and TRBJ1-5; D uncertain. The germline V gene encodes CDR1 MNHEY and CDR2 SMNVEV (reference sequence). This CDR3 has 15 amino acids. V was trimmed by 6 bases and J by 2 bases, leaving 14 bases between them. In nucleotides, the CDR3 is TGTGCCAGCAGCCACGCGGGGAAGGGCAATCAGCCCCAGCATTTT. Translation gives CASSHAGKGNQPQHF.

The chain joins TRBV27 to TRBJ2-3; tentatively, D is TRBD1 (6 bases). V shed 5 bases and J shed 11 bases, with 20 bases lying between them. CDR1 MNHEY and CDR2 SMNVEV come from the germline V gene (reference sequence). This CDR3 has 14 residues. CDR3 protein: CASSPRTAGSGQYF. The CDR3 bases are TGTGCCAGCAGTCCCAGGACAGCCGGATCGGGGCAGTATTTT.

The rearrangement joins TRBV7-8 to TRBJ1-2, with 9 bases fitting TRBD1. V lost 0 bases, J lost 1 base, and 3 bases stayed unmatched. This CDR3 region has 16 residues. From germline, CDR1 is SGHVS and CDR2 FQNEAQ. The CDR3 coding sequence is TGTGCCAGCAGCTTAGCACGACAGGGGGTTAACTATGGCTACACCTTC. The encoded protein is CASSLARQGVNYGYTF.

The rearrangement links TRBV19 to TRBJ1-1; perhaps TRBD1 as D (5 bases). CDR3 length: 14 residues. The germline V gene has CDR1 LNHDA and CDR2 SQIVND (reference sequence). The ends were cut back, 8 bases at V and 3 bases at J, with 16 bases in the middle. The DNA for the CDR3 is TGTGCCAGTTCCCTTTACCCGGGGGACACTGAAGCTTTCTTT. Its protein product is CASSLYPGDTEAFF.

The chain employs TRBV10-3 and TRBJ1-1, with TRBD1 matching over 7 bases. Per germline, CDR1 ENHRY and CDR2 SYGVKD. The CDR3 is made up of 14 amino acids. The V and J ends lost 6 bases and 2 bases, in that order; junction bases with no gene match: 6. CDR3 sequence reads: CAISPGQRNTEAFF. In nucleotides, the CDR3 is TGTGCCATCAGCCCGGGACAGAGAAACACTGAAGCTTTCTTT.

This chain links TRBV6-5 with TRBJ2-1; 11 bases are a match to TRBD2. The CDR3 covers 14 residues. The germline V gene encodes CDR1 MNHEY and CDR2 SVGAGI. The V and J ends lost 7 bases and 5 bases, in that order; junction bases with no gene match: 4. The CDR3 DNA reads TGTGCCAGCAAAGCGGGACTAGCGGACAATGAGCAGTTCTTC. Translation gives CASKAGLADNEQFF.

The chain links TRBV13 to TRBJ1-1; a weak D match, TRBD1 (6 bases). This CDR3 has 16 residues. V gave up 2 bases and J gave up 1 base, with 14 bases separating them. The germline V gene has CDR1 PRHDT and CDR2 FYEKMQ (reference sequence). CDR3 DNA sequence: TGTGCCAGCAGCTTATCCGGAGACAGGAGGAACACTGAAGCTTTCTTT. It specifies CASSLSGDRRNTEAFF.

This chain links TRBV29-1 with TRBJ2-7; 11 bases fit TRBD2. With V trimmed by 7 bases and J by 2 bases, 7 bases remained unmatched. The CDR3 spans 14 residues. Germline CDR1 reads SQVTM; CDR2 reads ANQGSEA. The CDR3 sequence: CSATGLAETYEQYF. In DNA, the CDR3 is TGCAGCGCTACGGGACTAGCGGAAACCTACGAGCAGTACTTC.

This clone was seen ten or more times. J is TRBJ1-1 and V is TRBV7-9; 7 positions agree with TRBD1. CDR1 is SEHNR and CDR2 is FQNEAQ in the germline V gene (reference sequence). V shed 1 base, J shed 4 bases, and the junction held 6 bases outside the gene matches. The CDR3 is 15 amino acids. The CDR3 DNA sequence: TGTGCCAGCAGCTTAGAAGGACAGGTGAGCACTGAAGCTTTCTTT. This encodes CASSLEGQVSTEAFF.

The V call is TRBV7-9, the J call TRBJ1-2; D may be TRBD1 (5 bases). Germline CDR1 SEHNR, CDR2 FQNEAQ (reference sequence). V shed 0 bases and J shed 6 bases, with 11 bases lying between them. The length of the CDR3 is 14 residues. CDR3 sequence (DNA): TGTGCCAGCAGCTTAGCGCGTGGCAGGGATGGCTACACCTTC. Its translation is CASSLARGRDGYTF.

J is TRBJ2-7 and V is TRBV28, with D possibly TRBD1 on 5 matching bases. The germline gives CDR1 MDHEN, CDR2 SYDVKM. V was pared by 5 bases and J by 0 bases, with 5 bases between. The CDR3 length is 12 residues. The CDR3 reads CASSTGSYEQYF. CDR3 coding DNA: TGTGCCAGCAGTACAGGCTCCTACGAGCAGTACTTC.

The count of this clone is one. The chain uses TRBV28 and TRBJ1-4, with D maybe TRBD1 (5 bases). Germline lookup yields CDR1 MDHEN and CDR2 SYDVKM. V dropped 2 bases and J dropped 13 bases, with 8 bases sitting between them. The length of the CDR3 is 11 residues. CDR3 nucleotides: TGTGCCAGCAGTTTAGCGGGGGGACTGTTTTTT. Residues: CASSLAGGLFF.